This entry features one TCR beta chain sequence. Sequenced by immunoSEQ multiplex PCR; TCRdb stores in-frame clones only, minus some. This sample has about 2 million clones, with approximately 94% found just once. This entry belongs to a study of shared clonotypes between healthy human individuals. Naive CD8 cells comprised CD45RO-negative, CCR7-positively selected cells, excluding terminally differentiated effector memory CD45RA+ cells. Trimming left V 3 bases short and J 7 bases short, with 7 bases between. Germline assignment: CDR1 LNHDA and CDR2 SQIVND (reference sequence). The length of the CDR3 is 11 residues.

The genes are TRBV19 and TRBJ2-7, with D unresolved. The specimen was naive CD8+ T cells sorted from blood. This receptor was identified in a man younger than 30 in good health. The CDR3 DNA sequence: TGTGCCAGTAGTATTGGTCCAGAGCAGTACTTC. Translating gives CASSIGPEQYF.